The 26 T cell receptor beta chains presented below share a single source sample, sequenced in a study of blood T cells in healthy people across ages. A sample-barcoded 5' primer and a J-beta primer mix were used in a second PCR of roughly 6 to 12 cycles. TCRdb reprocessed the 5' RACE reads via MiXCR and lists one record per CDR3 protein. The repertoire holds fewer than 1.5 million distinct CDR3 sequences, with roughly 40% as singletons. The sample comprised blood. Source of these receptors: a woman aged 18-29 years in good health.

The sample holds a few counts of this clonotype. The V and J genes are TRBV11-2 and TRBJ2-1, with no clear D. CDR1 is SGHAT, CDR2 FQNNGV, per germline. Trimming pared 5 bases from V and 2 bases from J, leaving 10 bases between. This CDR3 contains 14 residues. CDR3 sequence reads: CASSPGPAYNEQFF. For the CDR3, the DNA is TGTGCCAGCAGCCCCGGGCCGGCCTACAATGAGCAGTTCTTC.

This clonotype was counted a few times. The chain links TRBV7-2 to TRBJ1-2, with D possibly being TRBD1 (5 bases). The CDR3 length is 15 residues. Trimming removed 4 bases from V and 1 base from J, with 13 bases in between. The germline V gene encodes CDR1 SGHTA and CDR2 FQGNSA. The CDR3: CASSSPGGVNYGYTF. The CDR3 DNA sequence: TGTGCCAGCAGCTCCCCGGGAGGGGTTAACTATGGCTACACCTTC.

This chain links TRBV29-1 with TRBJ2-1, with 9 bases fitting TRBD1. The DNA matches TRBJ2-7 better at its end, which makes the J call doubtful. The CDR3 runs to 16 residues. Per the germline V gene, CDR1 is SQVTM and CDR2 is ANQGSEA. CDR3 protein: CSVEVYRGRTYNEQYF. The CDR3 DNA reads as TGCAGCGTTGAGGTTTACAGGGGGCGAACCTACAATGAGCAGTACTTC.

The chain uses TRBV6-1 and TRBJ1-5; 9 positions match TRBD1. The V gene end was trimmed by 4 bases and the J gene end by 2 bases; junction bases not matched to a gene: 6. The CDR3 has 16 residues. The germline V gene encodes CDR1 MNHNS and CDR2 SASEGT. CDR3 loop: CASSAPDRGGNQPQHF. The CDR3 nucleotides read TGTGCCAGCAGTGCCCCGGACAGGGGAGGCAATCAGCCCCAGCATTTT.

This chain uses TRBV15 with TRBJ2-7; D remains unclear. Trimming took 5 bases from V and 2 from J, leaving 19 bases between them. Germline values: CDR1 LNHNV, CDR2 YYDKDF (reference sequence). This CDR3 is 16 amino acids long. CDR3 sequence: CATSSIDEKGPYEQYF. The CDR3, as DNA: TGTGCCACCAGCTCTATCGACGAGAAAGGTCCCTACGAGCAGTACTTC.

The CDR3 DNA follows: TGTGCCAGCAGTTTATGGGGACAGGGGACTGAAGCTTTCTTT. It encodes CASSLWGQGTEAFF. This chain joins TRBV27 and TRBJ1-1; 10 bases map to TRBD1. The CDR3 runs to 14 residues. J was trimmed by 5 bases and V by 1 base; bases with no gene match: 1. CDR1 MNHEY and CDR2 SMNVEV come from the germline V gene (reference sequence).

This clonotype was detected only a few times. This chain uses TRBV20-1 with TRBJ2-7, with a possible D match to TRBD2 (5 bases). Near its end, the DNA agrees better with TRBJ2-5, so the J call may be wrong. This CDR3 region has 11 residues. The germline V gene encodes CDR1 DFQATT and CDR2 SNEGSKA (reference sequence). The CDR3 loop is CSALLGETQYF. The CDR3 DNA follows: TGCAGTGCCCTACTAGGGGAGACCCAGTACTTC.

A few counts support this clonotype. This chain's CDR3 is CASSSTGTGEQFF. DNA for the CDR3: TGTGCCAGCAGTTCCACGGGGACTGGTGAGCAGTTCTTC. The V and J genes are TRBV12-3 or TRBV12-4 and TRBJ2-1; D might be TRBD2 (6 bases). V was shortened by 4 bases and J by 9 bases, with 13 bases between the two germline ends. The CDR3 is 13 residues long.

V usage is TRBV27 and J usage is TRBJ2-6; D unclear. The CDR3 extends over 15 amino acids. V lost 6 bases to trimming and J lost 0 bases, with 9 bases between them. The V gene's germline CDR1 is MNHEY and CDR2 SMNVEV (reference sequence). The CDR3 reads CASSSDHSGANVLTF. The CDR3 DNA reads TGTGCCAGCAGCTCCGACCACTCTGGGGCCAACGTCCTGACTTTC.

V is TRBV30 and J is TRBJ1-2; D unresolved. Germline-derived CDR1 and CDR2 are GTSNPN and SVGIG (reference sequence). The V and J ends lost 4 bases and 8 bases respectively, with 20 bases between them. The CDR3 has 14 amino acids. CDR3 protein: CAWTPIYLARGYTF. As DNA, the CDR3 is TGTGCCTGGACCCCTATCTACTTAGCTCGGGGCTACACCTTC.

This chain links TRBV9 with TRBJ2-7; tentative D call: TRBD1 (5 bases). Germline CDR1 reads SGDLS; CDR2 reads YYNGEE. This CDR3 is built from 15 residues. V was shortened by 7 bases and J by 5 bases, with 22 bases between the two germline ends. The CDR3 DNA follows: TGTGCCAGCTCCGTAGGGGCAGGGTTGGGCGACGAGCAGTACTTC. Translation: CASSVGAGLGDEQYF.

V gene TRBV24-1 combines with J gene TRBJ2-3; TRBD2 is a possible D gene (6 bases). Trimming pared 6 bases from V and 3 bases from J, leaving 18 bases between. The CDR3 is 16 residues long. Per germline, CDR1 KGHDR and CDR2 SFDVKD. The CDR3 region is CATSQSRGKGTDTQYF. CDR3 bases: TGTGCCACCAGTCAGTCTCGCGGGAAAGGGACAGATACGCAGTATTTT.

This clonotype was picked up many times. This chain connects TRBV4-2 to TRBJ1-4; D unclear. Trimming pared 1 base from V and 8 bases from J, leaving 11 bases between. The CDR3 is 14 residues long. Germline loops: CDR1 LGHNA, CDR2 YNFKEQ. In nucleotides, the CDR3 is TGTGCCAGCAGCCAAGGCCAGGAAGTAGAAAAACTGTTTTTT. This codes for CASSQGQEVEKLFF.

The rearrangement uses TRBV15 and TRBJ2-3; no clear D. CDR1 is LNHNV and CDR2 is YYDKDF in the germline V gene (reference sequence). The germline V and J ends were trimmed by 3 bases and 4 bases, with 5 bases remaining between them. The CDR3 is 12 amino acids. Here the CDR3 DNA reads TGTGCCACCAGCAGGTTTTCAGATACGCAGTATTTT. Its translation: CATSRFSDTQYF.

This clonotype was recorded many times. The CDR3 DNA reads TGTGCCAGCACCAGGACAGGCGAAACCGGGGAGCTGTTTTTT. Encoded protein: CASTRTGETGELFF. This sequence joins TRBV3-1 and TRBJ2-2; 7 nucleotides line up with TRBD1. CDR1 and CDR2 from the germline V gene are LGHDT and YNNKEL (reference sequence). The CDR3 spans 14 residues. The V gene end was trimmed by 7 bases and the J gene end by 5 bases; junction bases not matched to a gene: 7.

This clonotype was counted only a few times. This chain joins TRBV28 and TRBJ1-6, with D tentatively TRBD1 (6 bases). The germline V and J ends were trimmed by 8 bases and 6 bases, with 11 bases remaining between them. CDR3 length equals 13 residues. CDR1 is MDHEN and CDR2 is SYDVKM in the germline V gene. The DNA of the CDR3 is TGTGCCAGCCTCACAGGGATTAATTCACCCCTCCACTTT. Its translation is CASLTGINSPLHF.

The V gene is TRBV24-1, the J gene TRBJ1-1; TRBD1 might be the D (6 bases). Per germline, CDR1 KGHDR and CDR2 SFDVKD. V was cut by 9 bases and J by 0 bases, with 19 bases left in between. The CDR3 sequence is 16 residues long. CDR3 in amino acids: CATDRFTGAMNTEAFF. DNA for the CDR3: TGTGCCACCGATCGTTTTACGGGGGCGATGAACACTGAAGCTTTCTTT.

There are a few counts of this clonotype. This chain links TRBV20-1 with TRBJ1-5; D ambiguous. The ends were cut back, 0 bases at V and 0 bases at J, with 12 bases in the middle. The CDR3 length is 16 residues. CDR1 and CDR2 from the germline V gene are DFQATT and SNEGSKA (reference sequence). The CDR3 spells CSARDGVRNSNQPQHF. CDR3 coding DNA: TGCAGTGCTAGAGACGGGGTCCGGAATAGCAATCAGCCCCAGCATTTT.

The chain has TRBV11-2 and TRBJ2-5, with 11 bases fitting TRBD2. CDR1 is SGHAT and CDR2 is FQNNGV in the germline V gene. The CDR3 is 16 amino acids. Trimming cost V 4 bases and J 11 bases; bases outside gene matches: 15. The CDR3 loop reads CASSSYLAGGVNEQYF. For the CDR3, the DNA is TGTGCCAGCAGCTCCTACTTAGCGGGAGGGGTCAATGAGCAGTACTTC.

This clonotype came up many times. The rearrangement links TRBV6-2 or TRBV6-3 to TRBJ2-1; 7 bases map to TRBD1. J was trimmed by 4 bases and V by 3 bases; bases with no gene match: 6. The germline CDR1 and CDR2 sequences are MNHEY and SVGEGT. This CDR3 region has 15 residues. The CDR3 DNA follows: TGTGCCAGCAGTTATCCGGGACAGCATTACAATGAGCAGTTCTTC. Amino acids: CASSYPGQHYNEQFF.

The chain combines TRBV12-3 or TRBV12-4 with TRBJ2-1, with TRBD2 matching over 12 bases. There are 15 residues in the CDR3. J lost 6 bases, V lost 7 bases, and 7 bases had no gene match. In DNA form, the CDR3 reads TGTGCCAGCACCCGACTAGCGGGAGACCTCAATGAGCAGTTCTTC. The encoded protein is CASTRLAGDLNEQFF.

The chain combines TRBV5-6 with TRBJ2-7; 9 positions agree with TRBD2. The CDR3 contains 15 residues. The V gene's germline CDR1 is SGHDT and CDR2 YYEEEE. V trimming: 6 bases; J trimming: 3 bases; junction bases outside the gene matches: 10. The DNA of the CDR3 is TGTGCCAGCAATTTAGGGCTAGCGGGACTCTACGAGCAGTACTTC. This codes for CASNLGLAGLYEQYF.

This chain connects TRBV12-3 or TRBV12-4 to TRBJ1-1; 8 positions agree with TRBD1. The V and J ends lost 6 bases and 11 bases, in that order; junction bases with no gene match: 11. This CDR3 region has 13 residues. The CDR3 loop is CASSPRTGKMAFF. The DNA for the CDR3 is TGTGCCAGCAGCCCCAGGACAGGGAAGATGGCTTTCTTT.

This chain joins TRBV20-1 and TRBJ2-1; 7 bases are a match to TRBD2. The V segment lost 3 bases and the J segment 7 bases; nucleotides outside the gene matches: 12. Per germline, CDR1 DFQATT and CDR2 SNEGSKA (reference sequence). The CDR3 extends over 15 amino acids. The CDR3 region has the DNA TGCAGTGCTAGCTGGAGGGAGGGTACTGCGAATGAGCAGTTCTTC. Its protein product is CSASWREGTANEQFF.

Points on this clonotype: Compared with germline, one end of the junction differs, possibly owing to a read error. The CDR3 reads CSADRTGGENSPPHF. CDR3 in DNA: TGCAGTGCTGACCGGACAGGGGGCGAAAATTCACCCCCCCACTTT. V gene TRBV20-1 combines with J gene TRBJ1-6; TRBD1 aligns across 11 bases. The CDR3 sequence is 15 residues long. Germline CDR1 and CDR2: DFQATT and SNEGSKA (reference sequence).

This clonotype was recorded a few times. The chain has TRBV7-9 and TRBJ1-6; D uncertain. From germline, CDR1 is SEHNR and CDR2 FQNEAQ (reference sequence). Between the trimmed V and J ends, which lost 5 bases and 6 bases, there was a span of 17 bases. The CDR3 extends over 16 amino acids. CDR3: CASSPSKVGSNSPLHF. The DNA of the CDR3 is TGTGCCAGCAGCCCCTCGAAAGTAGGGTCTAATTCACCCCTCCACTTT.